Listed here is a single TCR beta chain. Its specificity is unknown. After re-calling the 5' RACE reads, TCRdb lists one entry per CDR3 protein, DNA absent. Its table lists about 460,000 distinct CDR3 sequences. This sample is part of a study of T cells expressing NK-cell markers. Overall study context: Repertoire data for TCR beta were derived from sorted T cells (CD3+CD56+NKG2C+, CD3+CD56+NKG2C- and CD3+CD56-NKG2C+). One of eight sequenced donors was HCMV-seronegative; the other seven were seropositive.

CDR1 is MNHEY and CDR2 is SVGAGI in the germline V gene. There are 16 residues in the CDR3. Study conclusions and caveats: Whether expanded NKG2C+ T cell clones recognized HCMV stayed uncertain. These clonotypes also led the CD3+CD56-NKG2C+ fraction in a handful of donors.

Material: blood T cells: a sorted CD56 or NKG2C T cell subset, CD4+ or CD8+ T cells, or bulk PBMC T cells (not recorded which). The chain carries TRBV6-5 and TRBJ2-3. The receptor was derived from a woman aged 45-59 years in good health. This chain's CDR3 is CASSYGSGTSTDTQYF.